This note documents a single T cell receptor (beta chain) sequence. The sample belongs to a study of blood T cell repertoires in COVID-19. Study information: Researchers got acute and convalescent COVID-19 samples from the United States, Italy and Spain.

Clones were read by immunoSEQ multiplex PCR, and TCRdb kept only the in-frame ones, dropping some. Of roughly 260,000 clones in the sample, about 88% were seen once. This clonotype was obtained from a man between 60 and 75 years old who had recovered from COVID-19. The sequencing input was peripheral blood.

The CDR3 DNA reads TGTGCCTGGAGTGTATCCCCCCAGCGGGGGAACTACGAGCAGTACTTC. Its protein product is CAWSVSPQRGNYEQYF. The gene calls are TRBV30 and TRBJ2-7, with TRBD2 matching 8 bases. Germline V gives CDR1 GTSNPN, CDR2 SVGIG (reference sequence). This CDR3 has 16 amino acids. V trimming: 0 bases; J trimming: 3 bases; junction bases outside the gene matches: 10. Complete variable domain (other parts from reference TRBV30 and TRBJ2-7): SQTIHQWPATLVQPVGSPLSLECTVEGTSNPNLYWYRQAAGRGLQLLFYSVGIGQISSEVPQNLSASRPQDRQFILSSKKLLLSDSGFYLCAWSVSPQRGNYEQYFGPGTRLTVT.